This section outlines one T cell receptor (beta chain) sequence together with its context. Its antigen remains undetermined. Base-call qualities are not available, and no considerably larger clone is one nucleotide away. This record comes from a study of patients and donors after allogeneic stem cell transplantation (dated by TCRdb to about 2020). The library came from RT-PCR. Sequencing took place on a NextSeq 550. Starting from the raw public reads, TCRdb applied fastp trimming at Q25, assembled clones with MiXCR and retained in-frame beta chains. Under each unique CDR3 protein, matching rows form one entry showing the most common genes and DNA. The sample profile shows around 200,000 distinct CDR3 sequences; around two fifths of them were found once. Under 14% of the sample belongs to the ten largest clones. The clonotype was recovered from a human donor who was either an allogeneic HSCT recipient or a stem cell or donor lymphocyte infusion donor (not recorded which). It is not recorded whose cells these are; they may come from a transplant donor. Material for sequencing was blood, either unsorted or a sorted T cell fraction (not recorded which).

The nucleotides are TGCAGCGTTGAAGGACTCGACAGCCACCCTCCCTACGAGCAGTACTTC. It encodes CSVEGLDSHPPYEQYF. The rearrangement joined TRBV29-1 to TRBJ2-7, with a weak D call of TRBD1 (5 bases match). Taken from cysteine to phenylalanine, the CDR3 has 16 residues. Just CDR3 DNA is preserved here, 48 bases in frame from base 1. V gives up 1 base and J gives up 2 bases, and the segment between their germline ends measures 18 bases. Reading the germline V gene gives CDR1 SQVTM and CDR2 ANQGSEA.